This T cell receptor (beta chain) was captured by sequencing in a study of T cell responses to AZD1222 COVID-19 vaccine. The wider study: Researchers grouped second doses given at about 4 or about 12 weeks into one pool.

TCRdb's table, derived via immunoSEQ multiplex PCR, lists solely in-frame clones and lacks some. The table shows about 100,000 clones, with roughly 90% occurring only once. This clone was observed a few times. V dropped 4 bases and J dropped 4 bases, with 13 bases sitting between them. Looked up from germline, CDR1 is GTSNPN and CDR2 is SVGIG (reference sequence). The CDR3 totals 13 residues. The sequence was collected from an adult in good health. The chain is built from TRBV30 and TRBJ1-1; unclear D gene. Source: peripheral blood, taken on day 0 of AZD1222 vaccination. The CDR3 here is CAWKYLQVTEAFF. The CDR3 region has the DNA TGTGCCTGGAAGTATCTTCAGGTCACTGAAGCTTTCTTT.